The 30 T cell receptor beta chains listed next were all sequenced from one sample in a study of T cell changes during pregnancy in multiple sclerosis. Assay used: immunoSEQ multiplex PCR; TCRdb lists only in-frame clones, some missing. The sample records 20,000 to 25,000 clones, about 82% being singletons. The source material was CD8+ T cells from peripheral blood mononuclear cells, sampled in the first trimester of pregnancy. Receptors originate from a female donor in good health, enrolled as a control in a pregnancy study.

The rearrangement links TRBV2 to TRBJ2-1; 8 bases agree with TRBD1. The CDR3 extends over 14 amino acids. The germline gives CDR1 SNHLY, CDR2 FYNNEI. Germline trimming cut 2 bases from V and 7 bases from J; bases unmatched to any gene: 4. The CDR3 is CASSERQGMNEQFF. The CDR3 nucleotides read TGTGCCAGCAGTGAACGACAGGGGATGAATGAGCAGTTCTTC.

The chain carries TRBV4-2 and TRBJ2-5; maybe TRBD2 (5 bases). This CDR3 has 15 amino acids. The germline V gene encodes CDR1 LGHNA and CDR2 YNFKEQ. V was shortened by 5 bases and J by 1 base, with 14 bases between the two germline ends. The CDR3 is CASSKSTLAQETQYF. The CDR3 coding sequence is TGTGCCAGCAGCAAGTCAACCCTAGCCCAAGAGACCCAGTACTTC.

The V call is TRBV11-3, the J call TRBJ2-7; D ambiguous. CDR3 length equals 16 residues. Germline-derived CDR1 and CDR2 are SGHNT and YENEEA. V was trimmed by 1 base and J by 0 bases, leaving 13 bases between them. The CDR3 is CASSLGRGRTSYEQYF. For the CDR3, the DNA is TGTGCCAGCAGCTTAGGCAGAGGCAGAACCTCCTACGAGCAGTACTTC.

With regard to this clone: Sequence at one end of the junction differs from germline and may be a read error. The CDR3 region is CSGEGAGGEETQYF. CDR3 sequence (DNA): TGCAGCGGTGAAGGCGCCGGAGGCGAGGAGACCCAGTACTTC. The gene calls are TRBV29-1 and TRBJ2-5; D is possibly TRBD2 (5 bases). Germline V gene data show CDR1 as SQVTM and CDR2 as ANQGSEA. This CDR3 contains 14 residues.

The chain links TRBV11-3 to TRBJ1-3, with 8 nucleotides matching TRBD1. Looked up from germline, CDR1 is SGHNT and CDR2 is YENEEA. V dropped 1 base and J dropped 3; count of bases not matched to a gene: 2. This CDR3 is built from 15 residues. The CDR3 DNA follows: TGTGCCAGCAGCTTAGGCACAGGGGGTGGAAACACCATATATTTT. It specifies CASSLGTGGGNTIYF.

The chain links TRBV6-1 to TRBJ2-1; the D gene is possibly TRBD1 (6 bases). V was pared by 4 bases and J by 4 bases, with 17 bases between. Germline V gene lookup returns CDR1 MNHNS and CDR2 SASEGT. CDR3 size: 16 residues. In DNA, the CDR3 is TGTGCCAGCAGTGGCGAAGTGGGGGCGGGTTACAATGAGCAGTTCTTC. It is translated as CASSGEVGAGYNEQFF.

The chain combines TRBV9 with TRBJ2-1, with D uncertain. The CDR3 has 15 residues. The V gene lost 0 bases and the J gene lost 1 base, with 8 bases spanning the gap. Germline-derived CDR1 and CDR2 are SGDLS and YYNGEE. CDR3 in amino acids: CASSVGAGSYNEQFF. CDR3 bases: TGTGCCAGCAGCGTAGGGGCTGGATCCTACAATGAGCAGTTCTTC.

The chain employs TRBV14 and TRBJ1-1; D is possibly TRBD1 (6 bases). Per the germline V gene, CDR1 is SGHDN and CDR2 is FVKESK. The length of the CDR3 is 17 residues. Trimming shortened V by 0 bases and J by 10 bases, and 24 bases separated the two germline ends. CDR3 in amino acids: CASSQDQQGPRQVRAFF. The CDR3 DNA reads as TGTGCCAGCAGCCAAGATCAACAGGGCCCTCGACAGGTGCGAGCTTTCTTT. Using reference TRBV14 and TRBJ1-1 for the parts outside the CDR3, the full variable domain is EAGVTQFPSHSVIEKGQTVTLRCDPISGHDNLYWYRRVMGKEIKFLLHFVKESKQDESGMPNNRFLAERTGGTYSTLKVQPAELEDSGVYFCASSQDQQGPRQVRAFFGQGTRLTVV.

This clone appeared a few times. The V gene is TRBV6-1, the J gene TRBJ1-1; weak D call: TRBD1 (5 bases). V lost 1 base and J 6 bases, leaving 18 bases between the germline ends. CDR3 length equals 16 residues. Per germline, CDR1 MNHNS and CDR2 SASEGT. For the CDR3, the DNA is TGTGCCAGCAGTGAAGTCGGGACTTTCGATGGAGCTGAAGCTTTCTTT. Residues: CASSEVGTFDGAEAFF.

Only a few counts were recorded for this clone. The rearrangement links TRBV5-4 to TRBJ2-1; 9 nucleotides agree with TRBD2. Germline CDR1 and CDR2: SGHNT and YYREEE (reference sequence). With 3 bases clipped from V and 5 bases from J, the junction kept 9 bases outside the gene matches. The CDR3 is 16 residues long. The CDR3 loop is CASSSLAGRANNEQFF. The CDR3 DNA sequence: TGTGCCAGCAGCTCCCTAGCGGGAAGGGCTAACAATGAGCAGTTCTTC.

This chain joins TRBV11-2 and TRBJ2-7; 8 bases agree with TRBD2. The CDR3 consists of 17 residues. The V gene's germline CDR1 is SGHAT and CDR2 FQNNGV. The trim removed 5 bases at V and 0 bases at J, leaving 12 bases unmatched. CDR3 loop: CASSPSGGRSSSYEQYF. CDR3 in DNA: TGTGCCAGCAGCCCCTCGGGGGGGCGTTCCTCCTCCTACGAGCAGTACTTC.

This sequence joins TRBV9 and TRBJ2-7, with a weak D call TRBD2 (5 bases). Germline CDR1 and CDR2: SGDLS and YYNGEE. The CDR3 runs 15 residues. Deletions cut 0 bases from V and 0 bases from J, with 10 bases between. CDR3 in DNA: TGTGCCAGCAGCGTAGACAGCGGAAGCTCCTACGAGCAGTACTTC. As protein: CASSVDSGSSYEQYF.

The gene calls are TRBV7-3 and TRBJ2-2; possibly TRBD2 for D (5 bases). The CDR3 contains 14 residues. Germline V lookup: CDR1 SGHTA, CDR2 FQGTGA. The germline V and J ends were trimmed by 3 bases and 5 bases, with 10 bases remaining between them. The CDR3 region is CASSFLTGTGELFF. In DNA, the CDR3 is TGTGCCAGCAGCTTTTTAACGGGGACCGGGGAGCTGTTTTTT.

In this sample, this clone turned up once. The chain carries TRBV9 and TRBJ1-1; TRBD1 might be the D (6 bases). The CDR3 is 12 residues long. Germline V gene lookup returns CDR1 SGDLS and CDR2 YYNGEE. Between the trimmed V and J ends, which lost 5 bases and 8 bases, there was a span of 13 bases. CDR3 region: CASRSRGGEAFF. DNA for the CDR3: TGTGCCAGCAGGTCTAGGGGGGGGGAAGCTTTCTTT.

This sequence joins TRBV6-4 and TRBJ2-6; a weak D match, TRBD2 (6 bases). The germline gives CDR1 MRHNA, CDR2 SNTAGT. The CDR3 sequence is 15 residues long. Trimming stripped 6 bases from V and 2 bases from J, with 11 bases between. The CDR3 protein is CASSAGGAGANVLTF. CDR3 nucleotides: TGTGCCAGCAGCGCCGGGGGAGCTGGGGCCAACGTCCTGACTTTC.

The V and J genes are TRBV27 and TRBJ2-2, with 10 positions matching TRBD2. V lost 3 bases and J lost 1; bases outside the gene matches: 5. The germline gives CDR1 MNHEY, CDR2 SMNVEV (reference sequence). This CDR3 has 17 residues. Here the CDR3 DNA reads TGTGCCAGCAGTTTCCATCCTAGCGGGGGGAACACCGGGGAGCTGTTTTTT. Amino acid sequence: CASSFHPSGGNTGELFF.

This clone was observed once. The rearrangement uses TRBV6-4 and TRBJ2-1; maybe TRBD2 (5 bases). This CDR3 is 15 amino acids long. V lost 3 bases and J 8 bases, leaving 17 bases between the germline ends. Germline V gene data show CDR1 as MRHNA and CDR2 as SNTAGT. The CDR3 protein is CASSESLAGAYEQFF. CDR3 bases: TGTGCCAGCAGTGAATCGCTAGCTGGCGCGTATGAGCAGTTCTTC.

The rearrangement links TRBV6-4 to TRBJ2-7; D not resolved. Germline V gives CDR1 MRHNA, CDR2 SNTAGT. Trimming took 1 base from V and 6 from J, leaving 10 bases between them. This CDR3 contains 13 residues. CDR3 region: CASSDYTGSEQYF. The DNA for the CDR3 is TGTGCCAGCAGTGACTACACCGGGTCCGAGCAGTACTTC.

The CDR3 loop is CASSGSRSPYNEQFF. CDR3 nucleotide sequence: TGTGCCAGCAGCGGGAGTAGGTCCCCCTACAATGAGCAGTTCTTC. The chain has TRBV11-2 and TRBJ2-1; a weak D match, TRBD2 (5 bases). The germline CDR1 and CDR2 sequences are SGHAT and FQNNGV. This CDR3 is 15 amino acids long. V lost 5 bases and J lost 2, with 13 bases in between.

The V gene is TRBV2, the J gene TRBJ1-1; 8 bases line up with TRBD1. The germline V gene encodes CDR1 SNHLY and CDR2 FYNNEI. J was trimmed by 7 bases and V by 0 bases; bases with no gene match: 1. This CDR3 comprises 13 residues. CDR3 sequence: CASSEADRGEAFF. The CDR3 DNA follows: TGTGCCAGCAGTGAAGCAGACAGGGGTGAAGCTTTCTTT.

In nucleotides, the CDR3 is TGTGCCAGCAGGGACTACTACGAGCAGTACTTC. It codes for CASRDYYEQYF. The chain couples TRBV28 to TRBJ2-7; weak D call: TRBD2 (6 bases). CDR1 and CDR2 from the germline V gene are MDHEN and SYDVKM. The V and J ends lost 6 bases and 3 bases respectively, with 6 bases between them. This CDR3 contains 11 residues.

The chain uses TRBV4-3 and TRBJ1-1; TRBD1 aligns across 7 bases. The germline gives CDR1 LGHNA, CDR2 YSLEER. The CDR3 contains 15 residues. With 0 bases clipped from V and 4 bases from J, the junction kept 5 bases outside the gene matches. The CDR3 region is CASSQDNRGPTEAFF. The CDR3 DNA follows: TGCGCCAGCAGCCAAGATAACAGGGGACCCACTGAAGCTTTCTTT.

This clone has more than one count but fewer than ten. The chain combines TRBV4-2 with TRBJ2-3, with TRBD2 matching over 10 bases. CDR1 is LGHNA, CDR2 YNFKEQ, per germline. V lost 1 base, J lost 4 bases, and 8 bases stayed unmatched. The CDR3 totals 17 residues. The CDR3 region has the DNA TGTGCCAGCAGCCAAGGTGTAGCAGCGGGAGGGGCAGATACGCAGTATTTT. It codes for CASSQGVAAGGADTQYF.

The chain is built from TRBV6-5 and TRBJ1-1; TRBD1 aligns across 11 bases. Unmatched junction bases numbered 5, after V lost 6 bases and J lost 5 bases. Looked up from germline, CDR1 is MNHEY and CDR2 is SVGAGI. The CDR3 is 14 amino acids. The CDR3 nucleotides are TGTGCCAGCAGCCAAGGGACAGGGGGTACTGAAGCTTTCTTT. As protein: CASSQGTGGTEAFF.

The rearrangement links TRBV5-1 to TRBJ2-3; 8 bases are shared with TRBD1. Trimming cost V 2 bases and J 5 bases; bases outside gene matches: 16. The CDR3 covers 18 residues. CDR1 and CDR2 (germline): SGHRS, YFSETQ. The CDR3, as DNA: TGCGCCAGCAGCTTTCCCCGCGGGACAGGCGGGGCTGGAGATACGCAGTATTTT. The encoded protein is CASSFPRGTGGAGDTQYF.

The chain recombines TRBV7-6 with TRBJ2-2, with TRBD1 matching over 7 bases. This CDR3 contains 15 residues. CDR1 is SGHVS, CDR2 FNYEAQ, per germline. J lost 1 base, V lost 5 bases, and 4 bases had no gene match. As DNA, the CDR3 is TGTGCCAGCAGCCTAGGGACAGTGAACACCGGGGAGCTGTTTTTT. It translates to CASSLGTVNTGELFF.

This clone turned up a few times. V is TRBV7-2 and J is TRBJ2-3; 14 nucleotides match TRBD2. The CDR3 totals 18 residues. Losses at the gene ends were 1 base for V and 3 bases for J; bases not matched to a gene: 6. The V gene's germline CDR1 is SGHTA and CDR2 FQGNSA. CDR3 bases: TGTGCCAGCAGCTTAGGACTAGCGGGAGGGACGGGAACAGATACGCAGTATTTT. It encodes CASSLGLAGGTGTDTQYF. The full variable domain, with the rest looked up from reference TRBV7-2 and TRBJ2-3, is GAGVSQSPSNKVTEKGKDVELRCDPISGHTALYWYRQSLGQGLEFLIYFQGNSAPDKSGLPSDRFSAERTGGSVSTLTIQRTQQEDSAVYLCASSLGLAGGTGTDTQYFGPGTRLTVL.

The chain links TRBV28 to TRBJ1-1, with D possibly TRBD1 on 5 matching bases. Trimming stripped 1 base from V and 4 bases from J, with 10 bases between. Germline lookup yields CDR1 MDHEN and CDR2 SYDVKM. This CDR3 region has 14 residues. The CDR3 bases are TGTGCCAGCAGTTTATTTGGGGGGGGCACTGAAGCTTTCTTT. It codes for CASSLFGGGTEAFF.

The chain recombines TRBV20-1 with TRBJ2-5; D is unresolved. There are 10 residues in the CDR3. Germline lookup yields CDR1 DFQATT and CDR2 SNEGSKA (reference sequence). V was trimmed by 5 bases and J by 5 bases, leaving 6 bases between them. This chain's CDR3 is CSAGRETQYF. CDR3 sequence (DNA): TGCAGTGCTGGCAGGGAGACCCAGTACTTC.

Notes on this clone: The sample holds other DNA sequences that translate to the same CDR3. J is TRBJ2-3 and V is TRBV7-9; a weak D match, TRBD1 (5 bases). V was trimmed by 5 bases and J by 0 bases, leaving 12 bases between them. Germline V gene data show CDR1 as SEHNR and CDR2 as FQNEAQ (reference sequence). The CDR3 covers 15 residues. Written as DNA, the CDR3 is TGTGCCAGCAGCCCTACAGGCTCTAGCACAGATACGCAGTATTTT. This translates into CASSPTGSSTDTQYF.